The 23 T cell receptor beta chains presented below share a single source sample, sequenced in a study of cytomegalovirus exposure and HLA in healthy donors. Primers: 60 Vbeta forward and 13 Jbeta reverse. TCRdb's copy holds only in-frame clones and misses some; the assay was immunoSEQ multiplex PCR. The sample includes 170,000 or so clones, approximately 82% of them seen just once. The material sequenced was PBMCs. The receptor set was obtained from a man aged 50 or older in good health and CMV-seropositive.

The chain carries TRBV27 and TRBJ1-1; D gene unclear. The length of the CDR3 is 15 residues. Germline lookup yields CDR1 MNHEY and CDR2 SMNVEV (reference sequence). V was pared by 4 bases and J by 8 bases, with 20 bases between. The CDR3 bases are TGTGCCAGCAGTTACTCTGCGCTCTTCAGAGGGGAAGCTTTCTTT. Translation gives CASSYSALFRGEAFF.

As DNA, the CDR3 is TGTGCCTGGAGGCTCGCGGGCGGCAATGAGCAGTTCTTC. Translating gives CAWRLAGGNEQFF. The chain joins TRBV30 to TRBJ2-1, with D perhaps matching TRBD2 (5 bases). The ends were cut back, 3 bases at V and 6 bases at J, with 12 bases in the middle. There are 13 residues in the CDR3. Germline V gene sequence: CDR1 GTSNPN, CDR2 SVGIG (reference sequence).

The rearrangement links TRBV28 to TRBJ2-2; 7 nucleotides match TRBD2. CDR1 and CDR2 (germline): MDHEN, SYDVKM. CDR3 length: 13 amino acids. V gave up 8 bases and J gave up 6 bases; unmatched junction bases: 6. DNA for the CDR3: TGTGCCAGCCTGACTACTAGCGCCGGGGAGCTGTTTTTT. It is translated as CASLTTSAGELFF.

This chain links TRBV29-1 with TRBJ1-1; a possible D gene is TRBD1 (6 bases). Germline values: CDR1 SQVTM, CDR2 ANQGSEA. V gave up 7 bases and J gave up 2 bases, with 14 bases separating them. This CDR3 is 13 amino acids long. The CDR3 sequence: CSASGGPNTEAFF. CDR3 bases: TGCAGCGCTTCGGGGGGCCCTAACACTGAAGCTTTCTTT.

The CDR3 here is CASSVAGGREAFF. The CDR3 DNA reads TGTGCCAGCAGCGTAGCCGGGGGGAGAGAAGCTTTCTTT. The V and J genes are TRBV9 and TRBJ1-1; D is possibly TRBD1 (5 bases). The germline CDR1 and CDR2 sequences are SGDLS and YYNGEE. V was shortened by 0 bases and J by 8 bases, with 11 bases between the two germline ends. The CDR3 runs to 13 residues.

This clone was seen only a few times. V and J are TRBV2 and TRBJ2-3; a weak D match, TRBD1 (5 bases). The germline gives CDR1 SNHLY, CDR2 FYNNEI. This CDR3 contains 15 residues. V shed 8 bases and J shed 2 bases, with 17 bases lying between them. The CDR3 coding sequence is TGTGCCAGCCTAGACAAGGGGATATACACAGATACGCAGTATTTT. This sequence encodes CASLDKGIYTDTQYF.

This chain uses TRBV2 with TRBJ2-2; D is possibly TRBD1 (5 bases). Trimming took 4 bases from V and 4 from J, leaving 13 bases between them. This CDR3 is 15 amino acids long. Per germline, CDR1 SNHLY and CDR2 FYNNEI. Here the CDR3 reads CASSGLVQGTGELFF. CDR3 bases: TGTGCCAGCAGTGGGCTTGTTCAGGGCACCGGGGAGCTGTTTTTT.

This rearrangement joins TRBV7-9 to TRBJ2-1; tentative D call: TRBD2 (6 bases). Trimming removed 6 bases at V and 3 bases at J, with 12 bases between. CDR3 length: 14 residues. The germline CDR1 and CDR2 sequences are SEHNR and FQNEAQ (reference sequence). The CDR3 nucleotides read TGTGCCAGCAGACCGGGAGACTACTACAATGAGCAGTTCTTC. Its translation is CASRPGDYYNEQFF.

Turning to this clone: The same CDR3 arises from other DNA sequences in this sample as well. The rearrangement uses TRBV20-1 and TRBJ1-1, with D possibly matching TRBD1 (6 bases). With 6 bases removed from V and 8 bases from J, the gap between germline ends came to 13 bases. The CDR3 is made up of 11 amino acids. CDR1 is DFQATT, CDR2 SNEGSKA, per germline (reference sequence). CDR3 sequence reads: CSAPRGGEAFF. For the CDR3, the DNA is TGCAGTGCCCCGAGAGGGGGAGAAGCTTTCTTT.

V gene TRBV2 combines with J gene TRBJ1-2; 9 bases agree with TRBD1. Per the germline V gene, CDR1 is SNHLY and CDR2 is FYNNEI. The CDR3 contains 15 residues. J lost 4 bases, V lost 4 bases, and 7 bases had no gene match. The CDR3 reads CASSALTGGGYGYTF. For the CDR3, the DNA is TGTGCCAGCAGTGCCCTGACAGGGGGGGGCTATGGCTACACCTTC. Looking up the rest from reference TRBV2 and TRBJ1-2 gives the full variable domain: EPEVTQTPSHQVTQMGQEVILRCVPISNHLYFYWYRQILGQKVEFLVSFYNNEISEKSEIFDDQFSVERPDGSNFTLKIRSTKLEDSAMYFCASSALTGGGYGYTFGSGTRLTVV.

The chain uses TRBV19 and TRBJ2-1; TRBD2 is a possible D gene (5 bases). From germline, CDR1 is LNHDA and CDR2 SQIVND (reference sequence). The CDR3 spans 15 residues. V was trimmed by 2 bases and J by 0 bases, leaving 8 bases between them. CDR3 bases: TGTGCCAGTAGTATAACAGCGGACTCCTACAATGAGCAGTTCTTC. Encoded protein: CASSITADSYNEQFF.

The rearrangement joins TRBV6-5 to TRBJ2-3; D possibly corresponds to TRBD1 (6 bases). Germline CDR1 is MNHEY and CDR2 is SVGAGI. The CDR3 length is 15 residues. Trimming stripped 6 bases from V and 0 bases from J, with 13 bases between. The DNA of the CDR3 is TGTGCCAGCAGGTCCGGGACACTCAGCACAGATACGCAGTATTTT. Its translation: CASRSGTLSTDTQYF.

This sequence joins TRBV7-3 and TRBJ2-2; 8 bases align to TRBD2. The trim removed 3 bases at V and 5 bases at J, leaving 5 bases unmatched. The CDR3 is made up of 15 amino acids. Germline V lookup: CDR1 SGHTA, CDR2 FQGTGA. CDR3: CASSFGGAGTGELFF. The CDR3 nucleotides read TGTGCCAGCAGCTTCGGGGGGGCCGGGACCGGGGAGCTGTTTTTT.

The chain couples TRBV7-8 to TRBJ1-1; 11 bases line up with TRBD1. Trimming at V came to 1 base and at J to 2 bases, leaving 3 bases not matched to a gene. Per the germline V gene, CDR1 is SGHVS and CDR2 is FQNEAQ. The CDR3 loop spans 16 amino acids. Here the CDR3 DNA reads TGTGCCAGCAGCTTAGGGACAGGGGGCTTCAACACTGAAGCTTTCTTT. Its protein is CASSLGTGGFNTEAFF.

The rearrangement joins TRBV11-2 to TRBJ2-3; 7 nucleotides line up with TRBD2. Germline V gene data show CDR1 as SGHAT and CDR2 as FQNNGV. The junction had 9 bases not matched to a gene; V was cut back by 4 bases and J by 2 bases. This CDR3 is 16 amino acids long. The CDR3 is CASSSPGAGVTDTQYF. The CDR3 DNA sequence: TGTGCCAGCAGCTCGCCCGGGGCGGGGGTCACAGATACGCAGTATTTT.

This clone was seen a single time. V gene TRBV2 combines with J gene TRBJ1-5; perhaps TRBD1 as D (5 bases). Per germline, CDR1 SNHLY and CDR2 FYNNEI. The CDR3 has 14 amino acids. V lost 6 bases and J lost 3, with 12 bases in between. CDR3 in DNA: TGTGCCAGCAGCGCGGGACTCCCCAATCAGCCCCAGCATTTT. It translates to CASSAGLPNQPQHF.

The chain carries TRBV4-1 and TRBJ1-1, with 8 bases fitting TRBD1. The germline V gene encodes CDR1 MGHRA and CDR2 YSYEKL. The junction had 7 bases not matched to a gene; V was cut back by 2 bases and J by 5 bases. The CDR3 runs 15 residues. The CDR3: CASSQSGGLRTEAFF. As DNA, the CDR3 is TGCGCCAGCAGCCAATCAGGGGGCTTGAGGACTGAAGCTTTCTTT.

This clone was observed a few times. The rearrangement links TRBV6-5 to TRBJ1-1; 9 bases are a match to TRBD1. From germline, CDR1 is MNHEY and CDR2 SVGAGI. The junction had 5 bases not matched to a gene; V was cut back by 7 bases and J by 5 bases. This CDR3 has 13 residues. The CDR3 loop reads CASTATGGTEAFF. Here the CDR3 DNA reads TGTGCCAGCACCGCGACAGGGGGGACTGAAGCTTTCTTT.

This clone has only one observation. The rearrangement links TRBV6-1 to TRBJ2-1, with 9 positions matching TRBD2. The CDR3 is 15 residues long. The V and J ends lost 7 bases and 8 bases, in that order; junction bases with no gene match: 12. Germline loops: CDR1 MNHNS, CDR2 SASEGT. CDR3 loop: CASTQQRGLAYEQFF. The CDR3 region has the DNA TGTGCCAGCACCCAGCAGAGGGGACTAGCCTATGAGCAGTTCTTC.

Concerning this clone itself: Other DNA sequences in the same sample also yield this CDR3. V and J are TRBV5-1 and TRBJ2-7; unclear D gene. The CDR3 is 13 residues long. V dropped 0 bases and J dropped 6 bases, with 10 bases sitting between them. The germline CDR1 and CDR2 sequences are SGHRS and YFSETQ. The CDR3: CASSLAAGAEQYF. The CDR3 DNA reads as TGCGCCAGCAGCTTGGCCGCTGGAGCCGAGCAGTACTTC. The variable domain in full, with the rest retrieved from reference TRBV5-1 and TRBJ2-7, is KAGVTQTPRYLIKTRGQQVTLSCSPISGHRSVSWYQQTPGQGLQFLFEYFSETQRNKGNFPGRFSGRQFSNSRSEMNVSTLELGDSALYLCASSLAAGAEQYFGPGTRLTVT.

The chain joins TRBV7-8 to TRBJ2-5, with 8 positions matching TRBD1. Germline trimming cut 5 bases from V and 2 bases from J; bases unmatched to any gene: 7. CDR1 and CDR2 from the germline V gene are SGHVS and FQNEAQ. The CDR3 has 15 amino acids. Written as DNA, the CDR3 is TGTGCCAGCAGCCTCCCCGGGACAGGACAAGAGACCCAGTACTTC. It specifies CASSLPGTGQETQYF.

This clone was recorded only once. The J gene is TRBJ1-4, the V gene TRBV2, with a possible D match to TRBD1 (6 bases). This CDR3 region has 14 residues. Germline CDR1 and CDR2: SNHLY and FYNNEI. The V and J ends lost 4 bases and 4 bases respectively, with 10 bases between them. Written as DNA, the CDR3 is TGTGCCAGCAGTGTAATCAGGGGTAATGAAAAACTGTTTTTT. It codes for CASSVIRGNEKLFF.

The J gene is TRBJ1-1, the V gene TRBV7-9; D gene uncertain. Trimming left V 6 bases short and J 7 bases short, with 9 bases between. In germline, CDR1 is SEHNR, CDR2 FQNEAQ (reference sequence). There are 11 residues in the CDR3. The CDR3 nucleotides read TGTGCCAGCAGTCCAACGAGTGAAGCTTTCTTT. Protein product: CASSPTSEAFF.